One and the same sample provided the 7 T cell receptor beta chains below, sequenced in a study of blood T cells in healthy people across ages. The use of a sample-barcoded 5' primer and a J-beta primer mix characterized a second PCR of roughly 7 to 11 cycles. MiXCR, run by TCRdb on the 5' RACE reads, gives a single entry per CDR3 protein. The sample holds under 2 million distinct CDR3 sequences, 30% to 35% seen once. Material for sequencing was blood. The source of these receptors is a woman in her 30s in good health.

V gene TRBV7-6 combines with J gene TRBJ2-7, with 10 positions matching TRBD1. Germline V gene sequence: CDR1 SGHVS, CDR2 FNYEAQ. V lost 5 bases to trimming and J lost 4 bases; unmatched junction nucleotides: 8. The CDR3 consists of 15 residues. In nucleotides, the CDR3 is TGTGCCAGCAGCCCCACGAGGACAGGGGGTTACGAGCAGTACTTC. It yields the protein CASSPTRTGGYEQYF.

In its sample, this clonotype was seen a few times. This chain connects TRBV4-1 to TRBJ2-7; 13 bases are a match to TRBD2. The ends lost 3 bases at V and 5 bases at J; junction bases unmatched: 16. In germline, CDR1 is MGHRA, CDR2 YSYEKL. The CDR3 runs 19 residues. The CDR3 reads CASSQPGLAGRMGWNEQYF. In nucleotides, the CDR3 is TGCGCCAGCAGCCAGCCGGGACTAGCGGGGAGGATGGGGTGGAACGAGCAGTACTTC.

The chain uses TRBV7-3 and TRBJ1-2; D is undetermined. From germline, CDR1 is SGHTA and CDR2 FQGTGA. The germline V and J ends were trimmed by 3 bases and 3 bases, with 8 bases remaining between them. The length of the CDR3 is 13 residues. The CDR3 is CASSLGKDYGYTF. CDR3 DNA: TGTGCCAGCAGCTTGGGAAAAGACTATGGCTACACCTTC.

As concerns this clonotype: Mismatch with germline at one junction end may stem from a read error. The CDR3 nucleotides are TGTGCCACGTCCCAGTTAGCGGGGGCCTCCGGCACAGATACGCGGTATTTT. Amino acid sequence: CATSQLAGASGTDTRYF. The V gene is TRBV6-1, the J gene TRBJ2-3; 9 positions agree with TRBD2. The CDR3 contains 17 residues. CDR1 MNHNS and CDR2 SASEGT come from the germline V gene.

This clonotype has just a few counts. The CDR3 here is CASSPGTGGTYGYTF. Written as DNA, the CDR3 is TGTGCCAGCAGTCCAGGGACAGGGGGCACCTATGGCTACACCTTC. The rearrangement uses TRBV27 and TRBJ1-2; 12 positions match TRBD1. Unmatched junction bases numbered 5, after V lost 5 bases and J lost 4 bases. Germline V gene sequence: CDR1 MNHEY, CDR2 SMNVEV (reference sequence). The CDR3 is 15 amino acids.

This clonotype was recorded many times. The chain carries TRBV28 and TRBJ2-5; 7 bases line up with TRBD1. This CDR3 is built from 16 residues. Germline lookup yields CDR1 MDHEN and CDR2 SYDVKM. J was trimmed by 1 base and V by 2 bases; bases with no gene match: 7. In nucleotides, the CDR3 is TGTGCCAGCAGTTTAACCGGGACAGCCAGCCAAGAGACCCAGTACTTC. Protein product: CASSLTGTASQETQYF.

The V gene is TRBV2, the J gene TRBJ2-3; TRBD2 agrees at 8 bases. The CDR3 is made up of 16 amino acids. V was clipped by 3 bases and J by 2 bases; unmatched bases: 7. Germline V gene sequence: CDR1 SNHLY, CDR2 FYNNEI. The CDR3 region is CASSEGFGGVTDTQYF. For the CDR3, the DNA is TGTGCCAGCAGTGAGGGCTTCGGGGGGGTCACAGATACGCAGTATTTT.